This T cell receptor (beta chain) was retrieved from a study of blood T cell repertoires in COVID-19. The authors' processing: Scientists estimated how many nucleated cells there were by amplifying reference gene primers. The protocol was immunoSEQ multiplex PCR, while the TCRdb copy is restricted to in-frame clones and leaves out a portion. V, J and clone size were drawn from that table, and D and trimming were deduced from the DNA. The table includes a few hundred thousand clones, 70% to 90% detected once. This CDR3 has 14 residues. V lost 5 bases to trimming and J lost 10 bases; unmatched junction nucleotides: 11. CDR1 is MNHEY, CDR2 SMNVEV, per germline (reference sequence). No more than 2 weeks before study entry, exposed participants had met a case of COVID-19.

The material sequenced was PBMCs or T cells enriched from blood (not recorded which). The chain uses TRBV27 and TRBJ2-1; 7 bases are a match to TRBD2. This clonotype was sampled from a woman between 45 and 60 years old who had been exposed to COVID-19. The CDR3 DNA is TGTGCCAGCAGTCTCTCCGGGGGGTCGAGAGAGCAGTTCTTC. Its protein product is CASSLSGGSREQFF.